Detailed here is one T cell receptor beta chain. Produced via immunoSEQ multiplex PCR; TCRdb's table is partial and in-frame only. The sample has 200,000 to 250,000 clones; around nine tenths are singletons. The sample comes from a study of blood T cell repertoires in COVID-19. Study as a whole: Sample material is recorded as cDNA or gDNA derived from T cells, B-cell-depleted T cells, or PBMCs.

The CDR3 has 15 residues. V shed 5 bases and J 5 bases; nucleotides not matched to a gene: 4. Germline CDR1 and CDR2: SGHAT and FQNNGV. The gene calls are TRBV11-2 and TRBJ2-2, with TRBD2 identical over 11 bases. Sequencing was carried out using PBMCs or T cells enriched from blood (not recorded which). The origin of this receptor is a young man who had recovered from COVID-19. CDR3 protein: CASSPTSGGTGELFF. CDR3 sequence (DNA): TGTGCCAGCAGCCCAACTAGCGGGGGAACCGGGGAGCTGTTTTTT.